Here is one T cell receptor (beta chain) with its context. Its antigen is unknown. This entry comes from a study of CD8 T cells in ankylosing spondylitis. The authors made TCR beta libraries by quantitative 5'-RACE with molecular barcodes. TCRdb ran MiXCR on the 5' RACE reads and lists one entry per CDR3 protein. The table has approximately 300,000 distinct CDR3 sequences, under 8.5% seen once. Germline V gives CDR1 SGHTA, CDR2 FQGNSA. This CDR3 is built from 16 residues. V was pared by 5 bases and J by 9 bases, with 26 bases between. Study conclusions and caveats: There was reportedly significant enrichment of clones that were disease-linked in matched ankylosing spondylitis synovial fluid. Eight or nine highly homologous variants made up a TCR beta motif that seemed to typify ankylosing spondylitis blood. There were earlier reports of some motif variants in reactive arthritis synovial fluid and blood.

This chain uses TRBV7-2 with TRBJ2-7; tentatively, D is TRBD1 or TRBD2 (5 bases each). The sequenced material came from blood, either unsorted or a sorted T cell fraction (not recorded which). This TCR derives from a male donor with ankylosing spondylitis. The DNA of the CDR3 is TGTGCCAGCAGCCCCGGGGCTGGGGCCGCTACTACGAGGCAGTACTTC. The encoded protein is CASSPGAGAATTRQYF.